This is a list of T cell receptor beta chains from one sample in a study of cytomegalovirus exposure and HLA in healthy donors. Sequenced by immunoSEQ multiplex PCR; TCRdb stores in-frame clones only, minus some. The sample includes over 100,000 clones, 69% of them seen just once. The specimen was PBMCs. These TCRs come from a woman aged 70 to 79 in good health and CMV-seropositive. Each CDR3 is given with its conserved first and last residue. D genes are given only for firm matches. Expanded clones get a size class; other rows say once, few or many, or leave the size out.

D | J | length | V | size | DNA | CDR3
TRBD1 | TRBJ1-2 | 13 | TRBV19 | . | TGTGCCAGTAGGATGGGACAGGTCTATGGCTACACCTTC | CASRMGQVYGYTF
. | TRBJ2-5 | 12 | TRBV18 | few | TGTGCCAGCTCACCACAGCGAGAGACCCAGTACTTC | CASSPQRETQYF
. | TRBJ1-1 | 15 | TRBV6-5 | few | TGTGCCAGCAGTTACTCGCCGGGGGGTGGGACTGAAGCTTTCTTT | CASSYSPGGGTEAFF
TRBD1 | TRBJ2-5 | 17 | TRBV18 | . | TGTGCCAGCTCACCATCCGGGACAGGGGGGTACGGAGAGACCCAGTACTTC | CASSPSGTGGYGETQYF
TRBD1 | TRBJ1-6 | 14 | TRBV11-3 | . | TGTGCCAGCAGCTTGGGACAGCCTAATTCACCCCTCCACTTT | CASSLGQPNSPLHF
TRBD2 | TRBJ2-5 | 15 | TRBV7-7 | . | TGTGCCAGCAGCCAGCGGCGGGGGGGTCCTCAGACCCAGTACTTC | CASSQRRGGPQTQYF
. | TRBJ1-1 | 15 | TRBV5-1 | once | TGCGCCAGCAGCTTGGCCCGGACAGCGAACACTGAAGCTTTCTTT | CASSLARTANTEAFF
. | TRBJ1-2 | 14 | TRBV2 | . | TGTGCCAGCAGTGCCTCATTAGCTAACTATGGCTACACCTTC | CASSASLANYGYTF
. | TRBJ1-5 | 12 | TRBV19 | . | TGTGCCAGTAGTACAGGGTTGGGGCCCCAGCATTTT | CASSTGLGPQHF
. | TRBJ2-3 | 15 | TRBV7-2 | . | TGTGCCGGAGCAGTAGGGACACTTAGCACAGATACGCAGTATTTT | CAGAVGTLSTDTQYF
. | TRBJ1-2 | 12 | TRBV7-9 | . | TGTGCCAGCAGCTGGACAGATCATGGCTACACCTTC | CASSWTDHGYTF
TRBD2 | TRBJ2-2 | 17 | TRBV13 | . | TGTGCCAGCAGCTTTAAGACTAGCGGGGTTCCAACCGGGGAGCTGTTTTTT | CASSFKTSGVPTGELFF
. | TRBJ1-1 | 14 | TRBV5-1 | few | TGCGCCAGCAGCGAGGAGGGGTTGAACACTGAAGCTTTCTTT | CASSEEGLNTEAFF
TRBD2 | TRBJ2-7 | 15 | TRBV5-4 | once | TGTGCCAGCAGCCAACTAGCGGGGGGCCACTACGAGCAGTACTTC | CASSQLAGGHYEQYF
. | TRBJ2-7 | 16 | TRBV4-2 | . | TGTGCCAGCAGCCAACAAAGGGGTCCCCTTCCCTACGAGCAGTACTTC | CASSQQRGPLPYEQYF
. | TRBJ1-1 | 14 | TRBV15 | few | TGTGCCACCAGCAGAGCGGGGGAAGACACTGAAGCTTTCTTT | CATSRAGEDTEAFF
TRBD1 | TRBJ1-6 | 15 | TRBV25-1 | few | TGTGCCAGCAGTGAAGTCGGGACAGGGTATTCACCCCTCCACTTT | CASSEVGTGYSPLHF
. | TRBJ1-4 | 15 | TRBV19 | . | TGTGCCAGTAGGTCTCCTCCGCCACGGGGTGAAAAACTGTTTTTT | CASRSPPPRGEKLFF
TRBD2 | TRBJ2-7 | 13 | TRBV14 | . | TGTGCCAGCAGGGGAGGGAGGGCTGGAGAGCAGTACTTC | CASRGGRAGEQYF
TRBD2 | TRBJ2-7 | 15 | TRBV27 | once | TGTGCCAGCAGACAGCGGACTAGCGGATATCGTGAGCAGTACTTC | CASRQRTSGYREQYF
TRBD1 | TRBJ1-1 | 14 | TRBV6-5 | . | TGTGCCAGTACGGGGACAGGGCAAGGGACTGAAGCTTTCTTT | CASTGTGQGTEAFF
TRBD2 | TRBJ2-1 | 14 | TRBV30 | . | TGTGCCTGGTCGTCGGGACTAGCATTCAATGAGCAGTTCTTC | CAWSSGLAFNEQFF
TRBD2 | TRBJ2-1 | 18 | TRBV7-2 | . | TGTGCCAGCAGCTTAATCCCTAGCGGGGGATTCTCCTACAATGAGCAGTTCTTC | CASSLIPSGGFSYNEQFF
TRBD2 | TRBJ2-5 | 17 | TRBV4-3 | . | TGCGCCAGCAGCCAAGTTATGGCGGGGGGCCAAGCAGGGACCCAGTACTTC | CASSQVMAGGQAGTQYF
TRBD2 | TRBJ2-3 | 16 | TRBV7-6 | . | TGTGCCAGCAGCTTACTCAGCGGGATGAACACAGATACGCAGTATTTT | CASSLLSGMNTDTQYF
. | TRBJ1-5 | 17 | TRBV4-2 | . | TGTGCCAGCAGCTATCACAGCCCTATCATGATCCTCGAGCCCCAGCATTTT | CASSYHSPIMILEPQHF
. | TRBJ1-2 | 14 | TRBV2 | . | TGTGCCAGCGGTCCTGGGGCAGCTACTTATGGCTACACCTTC | CASGPGAATYGYTF
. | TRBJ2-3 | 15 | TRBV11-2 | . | TGTGCCAGCAGCCCCCAGGGGCTACTCACAGATACGCAGTATTTT | CASSPQGLLTDTQYF
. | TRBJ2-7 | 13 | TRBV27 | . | TGTGCCAGCAGGCGGATCCAGGGCTACGAGCAGTACTTC | CASRRIQGYEQYF
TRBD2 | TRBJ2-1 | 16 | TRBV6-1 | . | TGTGCCAGCAGTGCGTGTAGCGGGGGGGCGGGGAATGAGCAGTTCTTC | CASSACSGGAGNEQFF
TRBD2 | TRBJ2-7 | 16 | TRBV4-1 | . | TGCGCCAGCAGCCAAGGGTTACTAGCGGGGACCTACGAGCAGTACTTC | CASSQGLLAGTYEQYF
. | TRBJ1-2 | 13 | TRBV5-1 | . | TGCGCCAGCAGCTTGGTCCCTGGAGTTGGCTACACCTTC | CASSLVPGVGYTF
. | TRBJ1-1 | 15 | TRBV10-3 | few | TGTGCCATCAGGGAAACCGATGGACAGAACACTGAAGCTTTCTTT | CAIRETDGQNTEAFF
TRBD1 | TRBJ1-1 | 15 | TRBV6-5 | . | TGTGCCAGCAGTAAGTTAGGGGGCGCAGACACTGAAGCTTTCTTT | CASSKLGGADTEAFF
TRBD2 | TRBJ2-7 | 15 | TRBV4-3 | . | TGCGCCAGCAGCCTCGAGCGGGGGGGCCCCTACGAGCAGTACTTC | CASSLERGGPYEQYF
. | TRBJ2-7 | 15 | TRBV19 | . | TGTGCCAGTAGTATTACCGGGGAGCCCTCATACGAGCAGTACTTC | CASSITGEPSYEQYF
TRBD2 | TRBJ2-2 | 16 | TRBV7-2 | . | TGTGCCAGCAGCCATAAGCGGGGGGGCGTTCCCGGGGAGCTGTTTTTT | CASSHKRGGVPGELFF
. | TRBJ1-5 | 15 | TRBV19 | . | TGTGCCAGTACCACCGAGCAGAGGGGCAATCAGCCCCAGCATTTT | CASTTEQRGNQPQHF
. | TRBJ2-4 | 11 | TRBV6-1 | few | TGTGCCAGCAGTGGCGCCGACATTCAGTCCTTC | CASSGADIQSF
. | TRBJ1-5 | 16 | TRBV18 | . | TGTGCCAGCTCACCGAGCCTGACAACCCGCAATCAGCCCCAGCATTTT | CASSPSLTTRNQPQHF
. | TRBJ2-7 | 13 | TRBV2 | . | TGTGCCAGCAGCAATACAGGGTCGTACGAGCAGTACTTC | CASSNTGSYEQYF
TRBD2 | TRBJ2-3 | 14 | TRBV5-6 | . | TGTGCCAGCAGCTCCCGGGGGGGCCTGGATACGCAGTATTTT | CASSSRGGLDTQYF
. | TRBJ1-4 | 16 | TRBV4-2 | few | TGTGCCAGCAGCCAAGGACAGGCCACTGGCCCGGAAAAACTGTTTTTT | CASSQGQATGPEKLFF
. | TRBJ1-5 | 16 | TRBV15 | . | TGTGCCACCAGCAGAGACCCCCTATCCCCCCCCCAGCCCCAGCATTTT | CATSRDPLSPPQPQHF
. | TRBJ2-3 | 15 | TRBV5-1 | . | TGCGCCAGCAGGGGAGGCGGGACTAGCACAGATACGCAGTATTTT | CASRGGGTSTDTQYF
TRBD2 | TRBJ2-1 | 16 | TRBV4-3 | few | TGCGCCAGCAGCCTTAGCGGGGGGGGAATGCTCAATGAGCAGTTCTTC | CASSLSGGGMLNEQFF
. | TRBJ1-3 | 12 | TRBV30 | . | TGTGCCTGTCTCAAGGGGGGGGACACCATATATTTT | CACLKGGDTIYF